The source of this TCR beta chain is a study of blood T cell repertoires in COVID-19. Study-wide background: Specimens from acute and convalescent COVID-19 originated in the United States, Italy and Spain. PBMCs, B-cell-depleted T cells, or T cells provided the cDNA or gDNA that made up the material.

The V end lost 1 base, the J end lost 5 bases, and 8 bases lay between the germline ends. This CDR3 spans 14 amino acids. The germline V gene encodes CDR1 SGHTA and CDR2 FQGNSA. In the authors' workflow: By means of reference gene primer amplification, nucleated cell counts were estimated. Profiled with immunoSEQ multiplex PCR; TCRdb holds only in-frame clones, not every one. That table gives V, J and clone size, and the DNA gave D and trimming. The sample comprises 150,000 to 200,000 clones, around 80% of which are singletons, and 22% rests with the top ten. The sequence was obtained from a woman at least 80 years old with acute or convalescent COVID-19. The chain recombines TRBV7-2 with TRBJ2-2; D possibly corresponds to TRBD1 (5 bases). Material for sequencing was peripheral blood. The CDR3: CASSLVAGTGELFF. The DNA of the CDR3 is TGTGCCAGCAGCTTAGTGGCAGGGACCGGGGAGCTGTTTTTT.